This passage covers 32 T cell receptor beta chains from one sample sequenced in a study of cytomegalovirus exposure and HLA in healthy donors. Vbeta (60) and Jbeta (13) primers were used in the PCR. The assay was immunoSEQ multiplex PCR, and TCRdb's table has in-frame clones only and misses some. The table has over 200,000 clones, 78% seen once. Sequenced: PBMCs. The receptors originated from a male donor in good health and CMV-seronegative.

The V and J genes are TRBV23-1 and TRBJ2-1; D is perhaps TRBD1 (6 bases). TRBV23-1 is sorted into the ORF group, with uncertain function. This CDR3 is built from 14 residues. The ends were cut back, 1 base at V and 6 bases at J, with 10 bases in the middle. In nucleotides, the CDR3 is TGCGCCAGCAGTCAATTTAGACAGGTCAATGAGCAGTTCTTC. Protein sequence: CASSQFRQVNEQFF.

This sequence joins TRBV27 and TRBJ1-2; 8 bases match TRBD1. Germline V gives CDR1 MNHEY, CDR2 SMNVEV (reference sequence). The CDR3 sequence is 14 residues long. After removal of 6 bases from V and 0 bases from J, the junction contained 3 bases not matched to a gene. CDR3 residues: CASSVDRANYGYTF. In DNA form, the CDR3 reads TGTGCCAGCAGCGTGGACAGGGCTAACTATGGCTACACCTTC.

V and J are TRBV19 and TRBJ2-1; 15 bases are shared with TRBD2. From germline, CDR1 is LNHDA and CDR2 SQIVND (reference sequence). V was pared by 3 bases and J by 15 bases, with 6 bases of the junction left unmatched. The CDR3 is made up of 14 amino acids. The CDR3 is CASSIGLAGGPGFF. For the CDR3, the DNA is TGTGCCAGTAGTATTGGACTAGCGGGAGGGCCTGGGTTCTTC.

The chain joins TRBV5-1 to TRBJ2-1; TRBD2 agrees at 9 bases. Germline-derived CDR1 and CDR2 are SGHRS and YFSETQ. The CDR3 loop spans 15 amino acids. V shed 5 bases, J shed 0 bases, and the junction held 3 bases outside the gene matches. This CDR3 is CASRAGGSSYNEQFF. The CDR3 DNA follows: TGCGCCAGCAGGGCGGGAGGGAGCTCCTACAATGAGCAGTTCTTC. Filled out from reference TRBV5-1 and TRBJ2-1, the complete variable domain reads KAGVTQTPRYLIKTRGQQVTLSCSPISGHRSVSWYQQTPGQGLQFLFEYFSETQRNKGNFPGRFSGRQFSNSRSEMNVSTLELGDSALYLCASRAGGSSYNEQFFGPGTRLTVL.

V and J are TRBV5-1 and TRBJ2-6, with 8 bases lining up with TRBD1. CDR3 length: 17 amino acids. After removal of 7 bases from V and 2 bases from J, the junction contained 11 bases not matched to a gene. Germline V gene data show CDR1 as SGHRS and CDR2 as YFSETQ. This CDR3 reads CASFRGLTAAGANVLTF. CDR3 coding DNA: TGCGCCAGCTTCAGGGGGCTCACTGCCGCTGGGGCCAACGTCCTGACTTTC.

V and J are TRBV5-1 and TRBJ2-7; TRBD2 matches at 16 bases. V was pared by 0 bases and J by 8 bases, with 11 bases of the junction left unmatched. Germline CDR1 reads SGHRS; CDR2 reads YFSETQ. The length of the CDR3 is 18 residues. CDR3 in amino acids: CASSLEGLAGGPYYQQYF. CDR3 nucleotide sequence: TGCGCCAGCAGCTTGGAGGGACTAGCGGGAGGGCCGTATTACCAGCAGTACTTC.

This CDR3 reads CASNGRNTGELFF. The CDR3 coding sequence is TGTGCCAGCAACGGTAGAAACACCGGGGAGCTGTTTTTT. V and J are TRBV6-1 and TRBJ2-2; D remains unclear. The CDR3 runs 13 residues. The ends were cut back, 7 bases at V and 2 bases at J, with 8 bases in the middle. From germline, CDR1 is MNHNS and CDR2 SASEGT.

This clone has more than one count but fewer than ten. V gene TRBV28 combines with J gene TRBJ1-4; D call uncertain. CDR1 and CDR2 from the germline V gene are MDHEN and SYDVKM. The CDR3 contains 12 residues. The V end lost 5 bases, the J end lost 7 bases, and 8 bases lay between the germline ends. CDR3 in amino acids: CASSRRGEKLFF. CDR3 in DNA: TGTGCCAGCAGTCGTCGGGGTGAAAAACTGTTTTTT.

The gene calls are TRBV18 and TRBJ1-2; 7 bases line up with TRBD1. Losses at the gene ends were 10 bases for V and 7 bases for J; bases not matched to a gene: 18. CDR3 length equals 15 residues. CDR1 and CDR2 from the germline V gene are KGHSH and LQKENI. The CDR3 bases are TGTGCCACTCCAGAATCCGAGACAGGGTTATCTGGCTACACCTTC. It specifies CATPESETGLSGYTF.

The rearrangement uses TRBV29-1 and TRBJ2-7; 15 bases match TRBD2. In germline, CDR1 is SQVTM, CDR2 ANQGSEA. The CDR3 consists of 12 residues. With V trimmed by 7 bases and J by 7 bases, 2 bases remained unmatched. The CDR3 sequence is CSAGLAGGEQYF. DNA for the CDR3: TGCAGCGCCGGACTAGCGGGAGGGGAGCAGTACTTC.

The CDR3 DNA reads as TGTGCCAGCAAGGGGACAGATACGCAGTATTTT. This translates into CASKGTDTQYF. The V and J genes are TRBV2 and TRBJ2-3; a weak D match, TRBD1 (5 bases). V lost 7 bases and J lost 3, with 5 bases in between. The V gene's germline CDR1 is SNHLY and CDR2 FYNNEI. There are 11 residues in the CDR3.

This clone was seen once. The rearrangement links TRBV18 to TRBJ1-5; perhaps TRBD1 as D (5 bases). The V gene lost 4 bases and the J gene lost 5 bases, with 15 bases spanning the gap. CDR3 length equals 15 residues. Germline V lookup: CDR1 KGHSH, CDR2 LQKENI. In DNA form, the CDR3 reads TGTGCCAGCTCACTATTCGAGGTAGGGGATCAGCCCCAGCATTTT. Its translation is CASSLFEVGDQPQHF.

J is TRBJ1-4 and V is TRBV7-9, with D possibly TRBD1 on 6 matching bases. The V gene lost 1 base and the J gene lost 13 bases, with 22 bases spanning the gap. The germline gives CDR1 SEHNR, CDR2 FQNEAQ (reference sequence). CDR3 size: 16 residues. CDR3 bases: TGTGCCAGCAGCTTAGGCCCGGGGGGCTGGTGGAAAGGACTGTTTTTT. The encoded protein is CASSLGPGGWWKGLFF. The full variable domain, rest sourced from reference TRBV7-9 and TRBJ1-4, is DTGVSQNPRHKITKRGQNVTFRCDPISEHNRLYWYRQTLGQGPEFLTYFQNEAQLEKSRLLSDRFSAERPKGSFSTLEIQRTEQGDSAMYLCASSLGPGGWWKGLFFGSGTQLSVL.

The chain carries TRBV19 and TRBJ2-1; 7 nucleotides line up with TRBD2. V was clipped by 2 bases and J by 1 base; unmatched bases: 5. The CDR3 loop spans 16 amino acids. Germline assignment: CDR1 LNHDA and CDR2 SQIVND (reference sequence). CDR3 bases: TGTGCCAGTAGTATAAAAGGACTAGGGTCCTACAATGAGCAGTTCTTC. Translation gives CASSIKGLGSYNEQFF.

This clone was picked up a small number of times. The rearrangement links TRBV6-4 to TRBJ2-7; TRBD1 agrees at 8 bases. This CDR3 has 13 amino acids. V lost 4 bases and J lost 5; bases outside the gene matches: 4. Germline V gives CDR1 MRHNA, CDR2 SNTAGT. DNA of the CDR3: TGTGCCAGCAGTGCCTCAGGGGGCCACGAGCAGTACTTC. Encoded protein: CASSASGGHEQYF.

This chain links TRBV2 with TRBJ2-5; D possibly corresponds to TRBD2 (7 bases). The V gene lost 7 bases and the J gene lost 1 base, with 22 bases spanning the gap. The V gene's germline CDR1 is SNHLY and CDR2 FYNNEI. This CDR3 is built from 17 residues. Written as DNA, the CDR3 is TGTGCCAGCAAAGGACGTCGGGGGGCCCTCTTCCAAGAGACCCAGTACTTC. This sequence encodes CASKGRRGALFQETQYF.

Here the CDR3 DNA reads TGTGCCAGCTCCATCAACATTGGTGAAAAACTGTTTTTT. Its protein product is CASSINIGEKLFF. V usage is TRBV9 and J usage is TRBJ1-4; no clear D gene. CDR3 length: 13 residues. Germline CDR1 and CDR2: SGDLS and YYNGEE. V lost 7 bases to trimming and J lost 7 bases, with 14 bases between them.

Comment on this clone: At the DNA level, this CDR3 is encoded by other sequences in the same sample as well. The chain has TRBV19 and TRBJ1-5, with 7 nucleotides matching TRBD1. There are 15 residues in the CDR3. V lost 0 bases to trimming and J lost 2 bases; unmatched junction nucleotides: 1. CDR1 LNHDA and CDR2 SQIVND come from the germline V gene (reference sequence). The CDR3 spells CASSIEGTGNQPQHF. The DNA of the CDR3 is TGTGCCAGTAGTATAGAGGGGACAGGCAATCAGCCCCAGCATTTT.

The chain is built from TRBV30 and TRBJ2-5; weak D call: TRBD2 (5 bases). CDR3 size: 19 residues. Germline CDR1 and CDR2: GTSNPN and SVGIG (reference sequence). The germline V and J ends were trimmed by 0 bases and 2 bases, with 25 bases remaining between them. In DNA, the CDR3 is TGTGCCTGGAGTGTACACCTGGCTCGTGGAGGTTTGATTCAAGAGACCCAGTACTTC. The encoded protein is CAWSVHLARGGLIQETQYF.

The CDR3 DNA reads as TGCGCCAGCAGCAGGAGCGGCGAAAACTACGAGCAGTACTTC. It translates to CASSRSGENYEQYF. The gene calls are TRBV5-1 and TRBJ2-7, with D perhaps matching TRBD2 (5 bases). With 4 bases removed from V and 3 bases from J, the gap between germline ends came to 14 bases. Germline CDR1 is SGHRS and CDR2 is YFSETQ. The CDR3 is 14 amino acids.

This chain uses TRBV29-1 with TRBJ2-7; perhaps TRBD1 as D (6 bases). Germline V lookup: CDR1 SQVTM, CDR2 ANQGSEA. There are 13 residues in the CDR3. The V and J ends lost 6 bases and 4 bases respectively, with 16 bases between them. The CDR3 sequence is CSVRDKPLYEQYF. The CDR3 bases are TGCAGCGTCCGGGACAAGCCCTTGTACGAGCAGTACTTC.

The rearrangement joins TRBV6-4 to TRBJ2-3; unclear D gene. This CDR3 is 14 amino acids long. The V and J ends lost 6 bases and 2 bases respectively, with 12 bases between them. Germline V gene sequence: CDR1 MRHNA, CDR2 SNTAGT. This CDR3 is CASSLQLDTDTQYF. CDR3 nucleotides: TGTGCCAGCAGCCTACAGCTTGACACAGATACGCAGTATTTT.

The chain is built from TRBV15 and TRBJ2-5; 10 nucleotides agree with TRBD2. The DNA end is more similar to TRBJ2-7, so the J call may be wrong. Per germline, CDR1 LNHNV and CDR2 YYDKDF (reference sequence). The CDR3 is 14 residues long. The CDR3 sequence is CATSRLAGDSEQYF. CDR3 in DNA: TGTGCCACCAGCAGACTAGCGGGAGATTCCGAGCAGTACTTC.

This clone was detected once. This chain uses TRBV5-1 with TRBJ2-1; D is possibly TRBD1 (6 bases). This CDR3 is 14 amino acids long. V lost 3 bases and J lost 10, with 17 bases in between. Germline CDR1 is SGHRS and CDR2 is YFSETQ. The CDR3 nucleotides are TGCGCCAGCAGCTGGCTTGAATCCCAGGGGGAGCAGTTCTTC. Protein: CASSWLESQGEQFF. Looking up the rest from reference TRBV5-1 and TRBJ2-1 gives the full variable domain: KAGVTQTPRYLIKTRGQQVTLSCSPISGHRSVSWYQQTPGQGLQFLFEYFSETQRNKGNFPGRFSGRQFSNSRSEMNVSTLELGDSALYLCASSWLESQGEQFFGPGTRLTVL.

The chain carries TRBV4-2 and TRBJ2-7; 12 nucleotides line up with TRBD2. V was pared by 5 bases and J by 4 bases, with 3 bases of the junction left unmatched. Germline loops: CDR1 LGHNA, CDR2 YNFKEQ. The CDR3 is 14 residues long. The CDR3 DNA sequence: TGTGCCAGCAGCTCAGGACTAGCGGGATACGAGCAGTACTTC. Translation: CASSSGLAGYEQYF.

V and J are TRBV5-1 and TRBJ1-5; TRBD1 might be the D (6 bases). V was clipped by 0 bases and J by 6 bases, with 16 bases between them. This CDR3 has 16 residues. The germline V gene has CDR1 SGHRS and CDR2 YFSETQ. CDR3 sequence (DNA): TGCGCCAGCAGCTTGGACCTCTCAGGGGTGAGTCAGCCCCAGCATTTT. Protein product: CASSLDLSGVSQPQHF.

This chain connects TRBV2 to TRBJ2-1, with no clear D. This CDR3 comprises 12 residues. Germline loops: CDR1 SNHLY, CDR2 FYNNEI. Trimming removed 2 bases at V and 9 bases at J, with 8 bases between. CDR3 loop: CASSETLGEQFF. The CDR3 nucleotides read TGTGCCAGCAGTGAAACCCTAGGTGAGCAGTTCTTC.

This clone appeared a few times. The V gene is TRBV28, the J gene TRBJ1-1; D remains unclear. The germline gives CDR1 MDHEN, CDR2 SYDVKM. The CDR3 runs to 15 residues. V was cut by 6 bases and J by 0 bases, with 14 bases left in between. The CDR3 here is CASSDQDTMNTEAFF. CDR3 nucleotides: TGTGCCAGCAGCGACCAGGATACGATGAACACTGAAGCTTTCTTT.

This CDR3 is CASSTGGPGDTQYF. In DNA, the CDR3 is TGTGCCAGCAGTACGGGAGGGCCCGGGGATACGCAGTATTTT. The gene calls are TRBV28 and TRBJ2-3; 8 nucleotides align to TRBD2. Germline V gene sequence: CDR1 MDHEN, CDR2 SYDVKM. V trimming: 5 bases; J trimming: 6 bases; junction bases outside the gene matches: 7. This CDR3 region has 14 residues.

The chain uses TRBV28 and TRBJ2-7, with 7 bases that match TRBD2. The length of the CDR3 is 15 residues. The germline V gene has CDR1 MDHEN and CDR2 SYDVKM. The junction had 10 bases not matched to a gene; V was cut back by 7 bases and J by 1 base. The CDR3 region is CASTTGGPLSYEQYF. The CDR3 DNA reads TGTGCCAGCACCACGGGAGGCCCGCTGTCCTACGAGCAGTACTTC.

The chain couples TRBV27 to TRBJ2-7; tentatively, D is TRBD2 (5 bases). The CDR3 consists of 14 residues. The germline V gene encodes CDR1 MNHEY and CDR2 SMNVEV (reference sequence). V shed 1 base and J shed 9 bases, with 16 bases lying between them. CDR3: CASSLFPLAAGQYF. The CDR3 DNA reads TGTGCCAGCAGTTTATTTCCCCTGGCTGCGGGGCAGTACTTC.

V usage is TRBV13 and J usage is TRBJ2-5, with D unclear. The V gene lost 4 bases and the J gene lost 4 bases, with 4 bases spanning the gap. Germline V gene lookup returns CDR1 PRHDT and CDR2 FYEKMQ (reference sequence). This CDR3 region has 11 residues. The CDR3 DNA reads TGTGCCAGCAGCTCCGGAGAGACCCAGTACTTC. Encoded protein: CASSSGETQYF.